This T cell receptor (beta chain) was recorded in a study of radiation and T cells in renal cell carcinoma. Study findings and constraints: From baseline, blood top tumor clonotypes peaked at 2 weeks post-radiation.

Germline CDR1 reads SGHVS; CDR2 reads FQNEAQ. CDR3 length: 14 amino acids. Trimming stripped 4 bases from V and 4 bases from J, with 13 bases between. Noted time point: blood 4 weeks post-SBRT, at nephrectomy. Regarding treatment: 15 Gy SBRT to primary tumor, nephrectomy 4 weeks later. Nephrectomy followed 15 Gy stereotactic body radiation by 4 weeks. Turning to this clone: Antigen unknown.

Method: immunoSEQ multiplex PCR; TCRdb's copy keeps in-frame clones and lacks some. The table lists about 170,000 clones, 88% of them singletons. The clonotype was recovered from a woman in her fifties or sixties with renal cell carcinoma. V is TRBV7-8 and J is TRBJ2-5, with a possible D match to TRBD2 (5 bases). Sequences were derived from blood, sampled from a patient whose treatment included radiotherapy and nephrectomy. CDR3 sequence (DNA): TGTGCCAGCAGCTCCTACCCGGGGTCAGAGACCCAGTACTTC. It encodes CASSSYPGSETQYF.